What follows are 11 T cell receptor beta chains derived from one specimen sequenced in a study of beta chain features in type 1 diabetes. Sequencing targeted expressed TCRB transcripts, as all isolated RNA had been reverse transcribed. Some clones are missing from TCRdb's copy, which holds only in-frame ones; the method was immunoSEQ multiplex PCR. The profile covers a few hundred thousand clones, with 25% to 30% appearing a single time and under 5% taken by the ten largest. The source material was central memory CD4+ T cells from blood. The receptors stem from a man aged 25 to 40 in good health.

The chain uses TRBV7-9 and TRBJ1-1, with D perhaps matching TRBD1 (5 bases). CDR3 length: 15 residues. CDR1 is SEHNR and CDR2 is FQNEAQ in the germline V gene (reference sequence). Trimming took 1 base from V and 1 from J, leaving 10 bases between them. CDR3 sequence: CASSLGRGPNTEAFF. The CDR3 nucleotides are TGTGCCAGCAGCTTAGGGAGGGGACCGAACACTGAAGCTTTCTTT.

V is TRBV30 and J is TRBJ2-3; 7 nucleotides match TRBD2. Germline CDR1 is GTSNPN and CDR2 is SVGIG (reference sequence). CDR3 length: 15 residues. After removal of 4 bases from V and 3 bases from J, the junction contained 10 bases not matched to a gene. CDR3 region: CAWKAGVGLTDTQYF. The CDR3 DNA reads TGTGCCTGGAAGGCGGGAGTGGGATTGACAGATACGCAGTATTTT.

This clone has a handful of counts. CDR3: CATQEGYGVAYGYTF. The CDR3 DNA follows: TGTGCCACCCAGGAGGGTTACGGGGTCGCCTATGGCTACACCTTC. V and J are TRBV2 and TRBJ1-2; D unresolved. Germline CDR1 is SNHLY and CDR2 is FYNNEI. The CDR3 loop spans 15 amino acids. Trimming removed 10 bases from V and 4 bases from J, with 22 bases in between.

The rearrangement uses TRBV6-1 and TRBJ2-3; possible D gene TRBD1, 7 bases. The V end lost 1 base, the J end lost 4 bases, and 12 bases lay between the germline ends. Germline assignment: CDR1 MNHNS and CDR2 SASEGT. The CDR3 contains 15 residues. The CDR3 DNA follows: TGTGCCAGCAGTGAAGTCCAGGGGGGCGCAGATACGCAGTATTTT. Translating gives CASSEVQGGADTQYF.

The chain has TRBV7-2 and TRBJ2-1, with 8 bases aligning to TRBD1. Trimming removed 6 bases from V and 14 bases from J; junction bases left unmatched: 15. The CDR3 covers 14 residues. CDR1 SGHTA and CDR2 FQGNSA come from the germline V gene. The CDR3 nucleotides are TGTGCCAGCAGGCCGGGGACAGGCTTTATCGTGGAGTTCTTC. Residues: CASRPGTGFIVEFF.

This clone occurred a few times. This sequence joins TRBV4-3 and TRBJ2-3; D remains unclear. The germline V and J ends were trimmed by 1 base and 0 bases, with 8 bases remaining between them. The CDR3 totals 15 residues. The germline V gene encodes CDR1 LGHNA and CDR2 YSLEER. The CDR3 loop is CASSQAGGSTDTQYF. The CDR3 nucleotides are TGCGCCAGCAGCCAAGCGGGCGGTAGCACAGATACGCAGTATTTT.

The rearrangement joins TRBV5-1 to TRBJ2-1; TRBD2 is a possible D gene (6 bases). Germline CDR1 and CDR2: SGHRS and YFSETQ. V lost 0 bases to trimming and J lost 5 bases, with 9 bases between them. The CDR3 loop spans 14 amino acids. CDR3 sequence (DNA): TGCGCCAGCAGCTTGGATAGCGGAAACAATGAGCAGTTCTTC. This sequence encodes CASSLDSGNNEQFF.

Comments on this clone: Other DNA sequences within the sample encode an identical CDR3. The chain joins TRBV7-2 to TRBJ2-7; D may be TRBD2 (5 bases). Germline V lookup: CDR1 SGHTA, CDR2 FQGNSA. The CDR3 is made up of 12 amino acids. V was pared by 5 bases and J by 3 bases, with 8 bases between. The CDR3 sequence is CASSPGIYEQYF. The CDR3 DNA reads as TGTGCCAGCAGCCCCGGGATCTACGAGCAGTACTTC.

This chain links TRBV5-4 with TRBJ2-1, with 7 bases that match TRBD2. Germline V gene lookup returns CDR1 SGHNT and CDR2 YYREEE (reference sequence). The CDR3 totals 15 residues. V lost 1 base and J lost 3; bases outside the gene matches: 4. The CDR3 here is CASSLRRGDYNEQFF. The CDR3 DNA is TGTGCCAGCAGCTTGAGACGGGGGGACTACAATGAGCAGTTCTTC.

CDR3 sequence (DNA): TGTGCCAGCAGCTTATACTCTCCGCAGTATTTT. This gives the protein CASSLYSPQYF. The chain recombines TRBV11-2 with TRBJ2-3; no firm D call. The CDR3 totals 11 residues. Germline assignment: CDR1 SGHAT and CDR2 FQNNGV. The V end was cut by 2 bases, the J end by 10 bases, with 7 bases between.

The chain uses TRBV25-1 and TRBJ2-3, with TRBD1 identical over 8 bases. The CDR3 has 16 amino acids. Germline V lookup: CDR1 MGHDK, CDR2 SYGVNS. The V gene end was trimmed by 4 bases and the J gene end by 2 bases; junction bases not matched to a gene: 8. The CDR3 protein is CASSGTQGALTDTQYF. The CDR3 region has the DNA TGTGCCAGCAGTGGAACCCAGGGGGCCCTCACAGATACGCAGTATTTT.